Each of the 2 T cell receptor beta chains below was sequenced from the same sample in a study of response to subunit inactivated influenza vaccine (dated by TCRdb to the late 2010s). According to the study, the label for this sample's time point signals: approximately 45 days after influenza vaccine administration. The receptor library was made with RT-PCR. This sample was sequenced with an Illumina HiSeq 2500. Starting from the raw public reads, TCRdb applied fastp trimming at Q25, assembled clones with MiXCR and retained in-frame beta chains. Every CDR3 protein is listed once, alongside the most common genes and DNA of its rows. This sample holds about 480,000 distinct CDR3 sequences; 10% to 15% were observed only once. Around 12% of the sample lies in the top ten. The sample in question was PBMCs from blood, obtained more than 35 days after vaccination. The receptors derive from a man aged 50-59 years who received an inactivated influenza vaccine. Donor details come from another sample of the same person, matched by shared clones.

The sample holds a few counts of this clonotype. This rearrangement joins TRBV7-9 to TRBJ2-5; TRBD2 agrees at 8 bases. The germline gives CDR1 SEHNR, CDR2 FQNEAQ (reference sequence). Trimming at V came to 3 bases and at J to 5 bases, leaving 5 bases not matched to a gene. This CDR3 has 14 residues. CDR3: CASSLLTSVETQYF. The CDR3, as DNA: TGTGCCAGCAGCTTGTTGACTAGCGTGGAGACCCAGTACTTC. Drawing the rest from reference TRBV7-9 and TRBJ2-5, the complete variable domain is DTGVSQNPRHKITKRGQNVTFRCDPISEHNRLYWYRQTLGQGPEFLTYFQNEAQLEKSRLLSDRFSAERPKGSFSTLEIQRTEQGDSAMYLCASSLLTSVETQYFGPGTRLLVL.

This clonotype was observed a few times. This rearrangement joins TRBV2 to TRBJ1-1; D gene unclear. The germline V and J ends were trimmed by 4 bases and 1 base, with 16 bases remaining between them. Per germline, CDR1 SNHLY and CDR2 FYNNEI. This CDR3 spans 16 amino acids. CDR3 nucleotides: TGTGCCAGCAGTGTCAGAGGGAGGGCCGGGAACACTGAAGCTTTCTTT. Its translation: CASSVRGRAGNTEAFF.